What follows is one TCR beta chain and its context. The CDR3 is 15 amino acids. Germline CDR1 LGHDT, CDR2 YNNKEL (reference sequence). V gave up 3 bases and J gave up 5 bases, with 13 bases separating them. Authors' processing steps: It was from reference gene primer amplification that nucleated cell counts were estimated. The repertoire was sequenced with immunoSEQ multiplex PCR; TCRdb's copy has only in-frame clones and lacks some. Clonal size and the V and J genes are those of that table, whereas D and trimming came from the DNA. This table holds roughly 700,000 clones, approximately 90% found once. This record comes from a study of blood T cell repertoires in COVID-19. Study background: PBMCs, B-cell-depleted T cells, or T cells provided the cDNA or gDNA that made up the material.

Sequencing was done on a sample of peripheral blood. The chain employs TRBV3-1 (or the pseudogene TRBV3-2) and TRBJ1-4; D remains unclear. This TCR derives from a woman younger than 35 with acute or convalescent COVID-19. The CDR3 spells CASSHSELRNEKLFF. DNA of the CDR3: TGTGCCAGCAGCCACTCGGAGCTTCGGAATGAAAAACTGTTTTTT.